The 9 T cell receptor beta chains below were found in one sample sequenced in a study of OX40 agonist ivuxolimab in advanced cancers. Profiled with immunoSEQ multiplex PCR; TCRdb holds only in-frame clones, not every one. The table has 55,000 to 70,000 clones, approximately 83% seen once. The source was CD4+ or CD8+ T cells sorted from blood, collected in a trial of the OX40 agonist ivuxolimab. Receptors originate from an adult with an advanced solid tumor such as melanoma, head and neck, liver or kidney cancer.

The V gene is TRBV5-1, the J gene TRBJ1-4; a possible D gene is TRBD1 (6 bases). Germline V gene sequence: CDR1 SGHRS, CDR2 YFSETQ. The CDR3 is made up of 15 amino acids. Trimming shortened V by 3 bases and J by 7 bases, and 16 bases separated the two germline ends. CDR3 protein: CASSYTGFVGEKLFF. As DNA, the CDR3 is TGCGCCAGCAGCTATACAGGGTTTGTTGGTGAAAAACTGTTTTTT.

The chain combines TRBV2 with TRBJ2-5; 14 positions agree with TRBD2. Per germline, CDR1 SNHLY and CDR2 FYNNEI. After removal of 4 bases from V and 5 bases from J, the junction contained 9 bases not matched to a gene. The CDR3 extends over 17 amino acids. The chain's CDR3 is CASSGWTSGRFLETQYF. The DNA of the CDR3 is TGTGCCAGCAGTGGATGGACTAGCGGGAGGTTTTTGGAGACCCAGTACTTC.

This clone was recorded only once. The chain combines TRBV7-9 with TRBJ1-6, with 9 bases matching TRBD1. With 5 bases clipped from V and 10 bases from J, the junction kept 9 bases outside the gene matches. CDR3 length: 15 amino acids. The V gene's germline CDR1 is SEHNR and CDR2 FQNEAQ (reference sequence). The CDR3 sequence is CASSPPGQGSSPLHF. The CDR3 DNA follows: TGTGCCAGCAGCCCCCCGGGACAGGGTTCCTCACCCCTCCACTTT. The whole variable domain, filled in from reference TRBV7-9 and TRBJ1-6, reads DTGVSQNPRHKITKRGQNVTFRCDPISEHNRLYWYRQTLGQGPEFLTYFQNEAQLEKSRLLSDRFSAERPKGSFSTLEIQRTEQGDSAMYLCASSPPGQGSSPLHFGNGTRLTVT.

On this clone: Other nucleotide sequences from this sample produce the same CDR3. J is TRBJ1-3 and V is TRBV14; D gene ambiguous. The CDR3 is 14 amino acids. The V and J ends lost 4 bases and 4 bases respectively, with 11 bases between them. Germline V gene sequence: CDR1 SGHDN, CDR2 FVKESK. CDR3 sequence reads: CASSPLGPGNTIYF. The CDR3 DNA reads TGTGCCAGCAGCCCCCTGGGTCCAGGAAACACCATATATTTT.

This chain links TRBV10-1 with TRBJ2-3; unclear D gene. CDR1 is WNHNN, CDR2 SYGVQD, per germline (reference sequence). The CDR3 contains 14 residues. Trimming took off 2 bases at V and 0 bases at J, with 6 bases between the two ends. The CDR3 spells CASSEVQSTDTQYF. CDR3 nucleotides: TGCGCCAGCAGTGAGGTACAGAGCACAGATACGCAGTATTTT.

CDR3 DNA sequence: TGTGCCAGCAGTTTGGAGGGACTTAATTCACCCCTCCACTTT. Encoded protein: CASSLEGLNSPLHF. V gene TRBV27 combines with J gene TRBJ1-6, with D possibly matching TRBD1 (5 bases). CDR3 length: 14 amino acids. Germline CDR1 and CDR2: MNHEY and SMNVEV (reference sequence). V lost 3 bases and J lost 6, with 9 bases in between.

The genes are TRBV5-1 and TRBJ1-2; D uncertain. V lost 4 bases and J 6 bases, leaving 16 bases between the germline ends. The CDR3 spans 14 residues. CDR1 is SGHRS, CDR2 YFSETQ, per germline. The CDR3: CASSLGGGRDGYTF. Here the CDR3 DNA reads TGCGCCAGCAGCCTGGGAGGAGGACGGGATGGCTACACCTTC.

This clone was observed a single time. CDR3 sequence reads: CASSLYRGRITDTQYF. The CDR3 bases are TGTGCCAGCAGCTTATACAGGGGAAGGATAACAGATACGCAGTATTTT. V is TRBV5-6 and J is TRBJ2-3, with TRBD1 identical over 7 bases. CDR1 is SGHDT and CDR2 is YYEEEE in the germline V gene. The CDR3 sequence is 16 residues long. V dropped 2 bases and J dropped 3; count of bases not matched to a gene: 9. Complete variable domain (other parts from reference TRBV5-6 and TRBJ2-3): DAGVTQSPTHLIKTRGQQVTLRCSPKSGHDTVSWYQQALGQGPQFIFQYYEEEERQRGNFPDRFSGHQFPNYSSELNVNALLLGDSALYLCASSLYRGRITDTQYFGPGTRLTVL.

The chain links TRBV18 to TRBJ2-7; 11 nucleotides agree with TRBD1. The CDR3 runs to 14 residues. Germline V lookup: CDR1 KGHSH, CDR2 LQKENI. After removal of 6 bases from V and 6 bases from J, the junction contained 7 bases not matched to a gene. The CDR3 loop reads CASSYRDRGFEQYF. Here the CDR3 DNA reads TGTGCCAGCTCGTACCGGGACAGGGGGTTCGAGCAGTACTTC.